The 32 T cell receptor beta chains reported below all come from one sample, sequenced in a study of blood T cell repertoires in COVID-19. Clones were read by immunoSEQ multiplex PCR, and TCRdb kept only the in-frame ones, dropping some. This sample has approximately 29,000 clones, with approximately 85% found just once. Source material: peripheral blood. Receptor source: a woman aged 60 to 75 with active COVID-19.

This chain connects TRBV28 to TRBJ2-7; TRBD2 is a possible D gene (6 bases). The CDR3 runs to 14 residues. V lost 6 bases and J lost 7, with 19 bases in between. The germline V gene has CDR1 MDHEN and CDR2 SYDVKM. DNA for the CDR3: TGTGCCAGCAGGTCAGGGTTGTCTCGGGGGGAGCAGTACTTC. It codes for CASRSGLSRGEQYF.

The chain joins TRBV5-1 to TRBJ1-2; D unresolved. CDR1 is SGHRS, CDR2 YFSETQ, per germline. This CDR3 comprises 13 residues. Trimming took 0 bases from V and 2 from J, leaving 5 bases between them. CDR3 bases: TGCGCCAGCAGCTTGGCCCTAAACTATGGCTACACCTTC. Protein: CASSLALNYGYTF.

The V call is TRBV18, the J call TRBJ2-4; TRBD2 aligns across 10 bases. This CDR3 comprises 17 residues. Germline trimming cut 3 bases from V and 0 bases from J; bases unmatched to any gene: 5. CDR1 and CDR2 (germline): KGHSH, LQKENI. The CDR3 is CASSPPLAGLAKNIQYF. Here the CDR3 DNA reads TGTGCCAGCTCACCCCCACTAGCGGGGCTAGCCAAAAACATTCAGTACTTC.

The chain combines TRBV10-3 with TRBJ1-2, with D uncertain. Trimming stripped 0 bases from V and 4 bases from J, with 9 bases between. Germline assignment: CDR1 ENHRY and CDR2 SYGVKD. The CDR3 loop spans 14 amino acids. The CDR3 protein is CAISESGGTYGYTF. The CDR3 bases are TGTGCCATCAGTGAGTCAGGCGGCACCTATGGCTACACCTTC.

This chain joins TRBV29-1 and TRBJ1-4; D is possibly TRBD1 (6 bases). The CDR3 sequence is 13 residues long. CDR1 SQVTM and CDR2 ANQGSEA come from the germline V gene. V was trimmed by 7 bases and J by 7 bases, leaving 16 bases between them. CDR3 sequence reads: CSGSGDGGEKLFF. CDR3 DNA sequence: TGCAGCGGCTCAGGGGATGGAGGTGAAAAACTGTTTTTT.

The chain employs TRBV30 and TRBJ2-5, with D tentatively TRBD1 (6 bases). Germline V gene sequence: CDR1 GTSNPN, CDR2 SVGIG (reference sequence). V lost 2 bases and J 6 bases, leaving 13 bases between the germline ends. The CDR3 sequence is 13 residues long. The CDR3 here is CAWSTGSAKTQYF. In DNA form, the CDR3 reads TGTGCCTGGAGTACAGGGTCCGCTAAGACCCAGTACTTC.

The CDR3 sequence: CASSASGTIHEQYF. In DNA form, the CDR3 reads TGTGCCAGCAGCGCTAGCGGGACCATCCACGAGCAGTACTTC. The chain couples TRBV27 to TRBJ2-7; TRBD2 agrees at 9 bases. J was trimmed by 5 bases and V by 6 bases; bases with no gene match: 8. This CDR3 contains 14 residues. Germline values: CDR1 MNHEY, CDR2 SMNVEV (reference sequence).

This rearrangement joins TRBV5-1 to TRBJ2-1, with D possibly matching TRBD1 (7 bases). V was clipped by 0 bases and J by 7 bases, with 11 bases between them. Germline CDR1 SGHRS, CDR2 YFSETQ. This CDR3 region has 14 residues. This CDR3 is CASSLGAGGNEQFF. DNA for the CDR3: TGCGCCAGCAGCTTGGGGGCAGGGGGGAATGAGCAGTTCTTC.

The chain is built from TRBV4-1 and TRBJ2-7; TRBD1 agrees at 9 bases. This CDR3 region has 15 residues. The trim removed 1 base at V and 3 bases at J, leaving 4 bases unmatched. Germline loops: CDR1 MGHRA, CDR2 YSYEKL. CDR3 residues: CASSQVGQGIYEQYF. CDR3 sequence (DNA): TGCGCCAGCAGCCAAGTCGGACAGGGGATCTACGAGCAGTACTTC.

The genes are TRBV6-5 and TRBJ2-1; possible D gene TRBD1, 5 bases. V dropped 2 bases and J dropped 9 bases, with 14 bases sitting between them. In germline, CDR1 is MNHEY, CDR2 SVGAGI. The CDR3 is made up of 14 amino acids. CDR3 residues: CASSYAPYRSEQFF. The DNA of the CDR3 is TGTGCCAGCAGTTACGCCCCCTACAGGAGTGAGCAGTTCTTC.

The chain uses TRBV25-1 and TRBJ1-6; D remains unclear. V lost 0 bases and J 10 bases, leaving 4 bases between the germline ends. This CDR3 is built from 12 residues. CDR1 MGHDK and CDR2 SYGVNS come from the germline V gene. The DNA for the CDR3 is TGTGCCAGCAGTGAATATAGCTCACCCCTCCACTTT. This gives the protein CASSEYSSPLHF.

CDR3 residues: CASSLGLAAHNEQFF. The CDR3 bases are TGTGCCAGCAGCCTTGGACTAGCGGCCCACAATGAGCAGTTCTTC. The chain couples TRBV3-1 (or the pseudogene TRBV3-2) to TRBJ2-1, with 10 bases identical to TRBD2. The CDR3 extends over 15 amino acids. V dropped 4 bases and J dropped 5; count of bases not matched to a gene: 5. The V gene's germline CDR1 is LGHDT and CDR2 YNNKEL (reference sequence).

This chain links TRBV19 with TRBJ2-2; possibly TRBD1 for D (6 bases). The CDR3 consists of 15 residues. Germline V gene data show CDR1 as LNHDA and CDR2 as SQIVND (reference sequence). The germline V and J ends were trimmed by 7 bases and 5 bases, with 17 bases remaining between them. The CDR3 here is CASTNGQGLTGELFF. CDR3 sequence (DNA): TGTGCCAGTACCAACGGGCAGGGGTTAACCGGGGAGCTGTTTTTT.

The chain has TRBV11-2 and TRBJ2-2; TRBD1 is a possible D gene (6 bases). Germline V gene sequence: CDR1 SGHAT, CDR2 FQNNGV. Deletions cut 5 bases from V and 7 bases from J, with 11 bases between. The CDR3 runs 13 residues. The CDR3 sequence: CASSNHRDGELFF. CDR3 DNA sequence: TGTGCCAGCAGCAATCACAGGGACGGGGAGCTGTTTTTT.

The chain combines TRBV5-1 with TRBJ2-5, with TRBD2 matching 7 bases. After removal of 4 bases from V and 5 bases from J, the junction contained 5 bases not matched to a gene. In germline, CDR1 is SGHRS, CDR2 YFSETQ. The CDR3 consists of 13 residues. The CDR3 DNA sequence: TGCGCCAGCAGCAACCGTAGCGGGGAGACCCAGTACTTC. Protein: CASSNRSGETQYF.

This chain joins TRBV5-8 and TRBJ2-5; D perhaps matches TRBD2 (5 bases). CDR1 is SGHTS, CDR2 YDEGEE, per germline. The V and J ends lost 10 bases and 0 bases respectively, with 13 bases between them. The CDR3 spans 13 residues. In DNA, the CDR3 is TGTGCCTCCGGACTTCCCAACCAAGAGACCCAGTACTTC. Translated, it gives CASGLPNQETQYF. Using reference TRBV5-8 and TRBJ2-5 for the parts outside the CDR3, the full variable domain is EAGVTQSPTHLIKTRGQQATLRCSPISGHTSVYWYQQALGLGLQFLLWYDEGEERNRGNFPPRFSGRQFPNYSSELNVNALELEDSALYLCASGLPNQETQYFGPGTRLLVL.

The genes are TRBV7-9 and TRBJ2-1, with TRBD2 matching 8 bases. V shed 1 base and J 6 bases; nucleotides not matched to a gene: 5. The CDR3 runs to 15 residues. CDR1 and CDR2 (germline): SEHNR, FQNEAQ (reference sequence). CDR3 amino acids: CASSLVVGTSNEQFF. The CDR3, as DNA: TGTGCCAGCAGCTTAGTGGTCGGGACTAGCAATGAGCAGTTCTTC.

This clone was observed a single time. CDR3 nucleotides: TGTGCCTGGAGTGTATATCCCAGGGGCTCTGGAAACACCATATATTTT. Its protein is CAWSVYPRGSGNTIYF. The J gene is TRBJ1-3, the V gene TRBV30, with D possibly matching TRBD1 (6 bases). V lost 0 bases, J lost 0 bases, and 12 bases lay in between. This CDR3 has 16 residues. Germline V CDR1 and CDR2: GTSNPN, SVGIG (reference sequence).

The gene calls are TRBV19 and TRBJ2-1; D is perhaps TRBD1 or TRBD2 (6 bases each). The CDR3 sequence is 15 residues long. The ends were cut back, 5 bases at V and 3 bases at J, with 14 bases in the middle. The germline V gene has CDR1 LNHDA and CDR2 SQIVND (reference sequence). In DNA, the CDR3 is TGTGCCAGTAGTGTAGGGGGGACACGCTACAATGAGCAGTTCTTC. This sequence encodes CASSVGGTRYNEQFF.

This clone showed up just once. V is TRBV5-1 and J is TRBJ2-7, with a tentative D call TRBD1 (6 bases). V was cut by 0 bases and J by 9 bases, with 19 bases left in between. Germline CDR1 SGHRS, CDR2 YFSETQ. This CDR3 has 15 amino acids. This CDR3 is CASSLEGVDPGPQYF. As DNA, the CDR3 is TGCGCCAGCAGCTTGGAGGGGGTGGACCCAGGCCCGCAGTACTTC.

This rearrangement joins TRBV19 to TRBJ2-2; D possibly corresponds to TRBD1 (6 bases). The CDR3 runs 18 residues. V was pared by 7 bases and J by 4 bases, with 25 bases between. CDR1 is LNHDA, CDR2 SQIVND, per germline (reference sequence). CDR3 protein: CASTLVALTGLGTGELFF. The CDR3, as DNA: TGTGCCAGTACCCTAGTCGCCCTTACAGGGTTAGGCACCGGGGAGCTGTTTTTT.

The J gene is TRBJ2-7, the V gene TRBV10-2, with D tentatively TRBD1 (6 bases). Germline V gene lookup returns CDR1 WSHSY and CDR2 SAAADI. V lost 6 bases, J lost 0 bases, and 15 bases lay in between. The length of the CDR3 is 15 residues. The CDR3 DNA reads TGCGCCAGCAGGCTCGACAGGTCACCCTCCTACGAGCAGTACTTC. Its protein is CASRLDRSPSYEQYF.

This clone was counted a single time. The chain uses TRBV4-2 and TRBJ1-4, with 11 bases aligning to TRBD1. With V trimmed by 1 base and J by 7 bases, 8 bases remained unmatched. The CDR3 extends over 17 amino acids. Germline V CDR1 and CDR2: LGHNA, YNFKEQ. DNA of the CDR3: TGTGCCAGCAGCCAAGGGACAGGGGGCGCCGATAGTGAAAAACTGTTTTTT. Its protein is CASSQGTGGADSEKLFF.

V gene TRBV2 combines with J gene TRBJ2-1; TRBD2 agrees at 7 bases. CDR3 length: 13 amino acids. The germline CDR1 and CDR2 sequences are SNHLY and FYNNEI. Losses at the gene ends were 6 bases for V and 5 bases for J; bases not matched to a gene: 4. CDR3 sequence reads: CASSPTSDNEQFF. CDR3 nucleotide sequence: TGTGCCAGCAGCCCTACTAGCGACAATGAGCAGTTCTTC.

This rearrangement joins TRBV28 to TRBJ1-2, with 9 nucleotides matching TRBD1. CDR1 is MDHEN and CDR2 is SYDVKM in the germline V gene. With V trimmed by 3 bases and J by 5 bases, 7 bases remained unmatched. The CDR3 has 15 residues. The CDR3 spells CASSLGTGKLYGYTF. The CDR3 nucleotides read TGTGCCAGCAGTTTGGGGACAGGGAAACTTTATGGCTACACCTTC.

The rearrangement links TRBV7-3 to TRBJ2-2; 9 bases fit TRBD2. Germline trimming cut 3 bases from V and 4 bases from J; bases unmatched to any gene: 9. Germline loops: CDR1 SGHTA, CDR2 FQGTGA. The CDR3 has 17 amino acids. In nucleotides, the CDR3 is TGTGCCAGCAGCTTCTCCGGGACTAGCTCTGGCACCGGGGAGCTGTTTTTT. Protein sequence: CASSFSGTSSGTGELFF.

The chain uses TRBV7-3 and TRBJ2-7, with 7 bases fitting TRBD2. This CDR3 has 18 residues. The V gene end was trimmed by 1 base and the J gene end by 0 bases; junction bases not matched to a gene: 12. CDR1 SGHTA and CDR2 FQGTGA come from the germline V gene. CDR3 sequence: CASSLSRRSGRASYEQYF. The DNA for the CDR3 is TGTGCCAGCAGCTTAAGCCGACGGAGTGGGAGGGCCTCCTACGAGCAGTACTTC.

This chain connects TRBV6-1 to TRBJ1-5, with a weak D call TRBD1 (6 bases). The CDR3 covers 14 residues. Germline lookup yields CDR1 MNHNS and CDR2 SASEGT. The germline V and J ends were trimmed by 3 bases and 7 bases, with 13 bases remaining between them. CDR3 residues: CASSDRGLYQPQHF. The DNA for the CDR3 is TGTGCCAGCAGTGACAGGGGTCTGTACCAGCCCCAGCATTTT.

The chain couples TRBV3-1 (or the pseudogene TRBV3-2) to TRBJ2-2; TRBD1 aligns across 8 bases. Losses at the gene ends were 4 bases for V and 7 bases for J; bases not matched to a gene: 8. The CDR3 runs 15 residues. Germline assignment: CDR1 LGHDT and CDR2 YNNKEL (reference sequence). The CDR3 nucleotides read TGTGCCAGCAGCCCCGGGCAGGGGGCAGGCGGGGAGCTGTTTTTT. Translation: CASSPGQGAGGELFF.

The chain combines TRBV10-1 with TRBJ2-1; 7 bases line up with TRBD1. The V segment lost 6 bases and the J segment 15 bases; nucleotides outside the gene matches: 23. The V gene's germline CDR1 is WNHNN and CDR2 SYGVQD (reference sequence). CDR3 length equals 16 residues. The CDR3 loop reads CASSPGLETGQLIVFF. CDR3 bases: TGCGCCAGCAGCCCTGGGCTTGAAACGGGACAGCTTATCGTGTTCTTC.

The rearrangement links TRBV7-9 to TRBJ1-1, with 7 bases aligning to TRBD1. After removal of 5 bases from V and 0 bases from J, the junction contained 12 bases not matched to a gene. The germline V gene encodes CDR1 SEHNR and CDR2 FQNEAQ (reference sequence). The CDR3 extends over 17 amino acids. This CDR3 reads CASSQGDRVGLNTEAFF. In DNA form, the CDR3 reads TGTGCCAGCAGCCAGGGCGACAGGGTTGGTTTGAACACTGAAGCTTTCTTT.

The chain carries TRBV28 and TRBJ1-6; 7 nucleotides line up with TRBD1. The CDR3 is made up of 14 amino acids. V gave up 6 bases and J gave up 9 bases; unmatched junction bases: 8. Per the germline V gene, CDR1 is MDHEN and CDR2 is SYDVKM. CDR3 in DNA: TGTGCCAGCAGCTCCGGACAGGCCAGTTCACCCCTCCACTTT. It specifies CASSSGQASSPLHF.